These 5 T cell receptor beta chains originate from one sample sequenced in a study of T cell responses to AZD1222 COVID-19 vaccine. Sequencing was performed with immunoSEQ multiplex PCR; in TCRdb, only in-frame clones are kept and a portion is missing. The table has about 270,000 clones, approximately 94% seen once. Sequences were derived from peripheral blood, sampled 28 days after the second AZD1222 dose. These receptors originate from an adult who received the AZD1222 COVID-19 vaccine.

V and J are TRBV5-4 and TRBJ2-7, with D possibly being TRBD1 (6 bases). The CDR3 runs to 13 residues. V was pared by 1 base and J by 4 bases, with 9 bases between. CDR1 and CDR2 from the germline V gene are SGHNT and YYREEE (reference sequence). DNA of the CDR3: TGTGCCAGCAGCTTGCCTCAGGGGTACGAGCAGTACTTC. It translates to CASSLPQGYEQYF.

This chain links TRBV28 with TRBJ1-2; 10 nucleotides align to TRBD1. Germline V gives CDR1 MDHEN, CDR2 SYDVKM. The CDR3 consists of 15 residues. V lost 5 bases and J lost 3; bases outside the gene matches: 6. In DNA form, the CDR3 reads TGTGCCAGCAGTACAGTCGGACAGGGGGACTATGGCTACACCTTC. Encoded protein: CASSTVGQGDYGYTF.

The CDR3 bases are TGTGCCAGCAGCCCTCCTAGGGGCGATCAGCCCCAGCATTTT. Its protein is CASSPPRGDQPQHF. V and J are TRBV7-9 and TRBJ1-5; D is possibly TRBD1 (5 bases). The germline CDR1 and CDR2 sequences are SEHNR and FQNEAQ (reference sequence). The length of the CDR3 is 14 residues. V was cut by 5 bases and J by 5 bases, with 13 bases left in between.

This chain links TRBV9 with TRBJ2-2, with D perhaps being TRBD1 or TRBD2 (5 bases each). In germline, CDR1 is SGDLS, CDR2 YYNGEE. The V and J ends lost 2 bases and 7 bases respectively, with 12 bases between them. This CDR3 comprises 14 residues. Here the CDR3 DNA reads TGTGCCAGCAGCGTTTCCGGGACCGGCGGGGAGCTGTTTTTT. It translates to CASSVSGTGGELFF. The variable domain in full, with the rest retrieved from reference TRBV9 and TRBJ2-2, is DSGVTQTPKHLITATGQRVTLRCSPRSGDLSVYWYQQSLDQGLQFLIQYYNGEERAKGNILERFSAQQFPDLHSELNLSSLELGDSALYFCASSVSGTGGELFFGEGSRLTVL.

The CDR3 region is CASSWTGWSTEQYF. The CDR3 region has the DNA TGCGCCAGCAGCTGGACAGGGTGGTCGACTGAGCAGTACTTC. The V call is TRBV5-1, the J call TRBJ2-7; 8 bases line up with TRBD1. Losses at the gene ends were 3 bases for V and 7 bases for J; bases not matched to a gene: 9. CDR3 size: 14 residues. Germline assignment: CDR1 SGHRS and CDR2 YFSETQ.